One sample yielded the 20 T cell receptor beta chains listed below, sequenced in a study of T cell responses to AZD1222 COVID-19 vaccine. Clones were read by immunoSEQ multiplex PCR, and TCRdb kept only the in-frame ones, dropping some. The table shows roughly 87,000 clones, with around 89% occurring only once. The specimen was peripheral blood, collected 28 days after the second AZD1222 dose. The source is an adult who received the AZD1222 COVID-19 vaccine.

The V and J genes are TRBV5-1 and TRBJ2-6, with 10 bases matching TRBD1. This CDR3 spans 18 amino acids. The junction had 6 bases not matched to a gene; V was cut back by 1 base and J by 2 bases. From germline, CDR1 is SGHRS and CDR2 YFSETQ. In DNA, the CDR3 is TGCGCCAGCAGCTTGTATTCGACAGGGGGCGCTGGGGCCAACGTCCTGACTTTC. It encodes CASSLYSTGGAGANVLTF.

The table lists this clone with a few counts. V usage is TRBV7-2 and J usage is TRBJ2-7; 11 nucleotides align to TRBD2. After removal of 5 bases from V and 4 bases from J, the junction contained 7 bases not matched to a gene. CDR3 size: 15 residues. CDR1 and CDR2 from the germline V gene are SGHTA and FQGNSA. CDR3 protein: CASSPSSGGLYEQYF. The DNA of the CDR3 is TGTGCCAGCAGCCCCTCTAGCGGGGGGCTGTACGAGCAGTACTTC.

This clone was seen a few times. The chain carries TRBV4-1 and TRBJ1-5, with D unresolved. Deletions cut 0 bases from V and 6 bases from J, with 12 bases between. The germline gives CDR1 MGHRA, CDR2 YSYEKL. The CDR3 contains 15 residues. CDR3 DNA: TGCGCCAGCAGCCAAGACCCCCGGGGTAGTCAGCCCCAGCATTTT. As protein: CASSQDPRGSQPQHF.

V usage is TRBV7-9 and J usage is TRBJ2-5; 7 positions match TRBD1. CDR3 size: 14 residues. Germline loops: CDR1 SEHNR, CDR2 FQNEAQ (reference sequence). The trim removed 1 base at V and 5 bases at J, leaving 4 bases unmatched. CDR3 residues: CASSLGQGVETQYF. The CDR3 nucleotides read TGTGCCAGCAGCTTAGGACAGGGCGTGGAGACCCAGTACTTC.

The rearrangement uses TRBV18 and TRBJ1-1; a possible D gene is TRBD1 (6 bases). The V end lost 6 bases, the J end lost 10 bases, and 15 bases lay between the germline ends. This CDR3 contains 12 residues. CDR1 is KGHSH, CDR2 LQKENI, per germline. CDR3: CASSRPQGPAFF. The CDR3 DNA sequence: TGTGCCAGCTCCCGACCACAGGGACCAGCTTTCTTT. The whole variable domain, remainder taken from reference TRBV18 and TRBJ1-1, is NAGVMQNPRHLVRRRGQEARLRCSPMKGHSHVYWYRQLPEEGLKFMVYLQKENIIDESGMPKERFSAEFPKEGPSILRIQQVVRGDSAAYFCASSRPQGPAFFGQGTRLTVV.

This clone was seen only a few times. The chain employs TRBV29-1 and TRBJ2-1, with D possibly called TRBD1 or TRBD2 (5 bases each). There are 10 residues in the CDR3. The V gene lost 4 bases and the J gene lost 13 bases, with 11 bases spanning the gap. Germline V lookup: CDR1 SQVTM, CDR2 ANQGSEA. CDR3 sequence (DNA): TGCAGCGTTGGAGGGGCCTCCCAGTTCTTC. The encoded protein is CSVGGASQFF.

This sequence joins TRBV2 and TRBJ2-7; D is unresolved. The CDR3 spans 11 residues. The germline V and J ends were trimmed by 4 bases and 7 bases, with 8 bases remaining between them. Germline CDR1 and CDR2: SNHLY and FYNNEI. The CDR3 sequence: CASSVGFEQYF. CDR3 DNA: TGTGCCAGCAGTGTTGGTTTTGAGCAGTACTTC. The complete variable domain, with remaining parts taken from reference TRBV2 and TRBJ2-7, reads EPEVTQTPSHQVTQMGQEVILRCVPISNHLYFYWYRQILGQKVEFLVSFYNNEISEKSEIFDDQFSVERPDGSNFTLKIRSTKLEDSAMYFCASSVGFEQYFGPGTRLTVT.

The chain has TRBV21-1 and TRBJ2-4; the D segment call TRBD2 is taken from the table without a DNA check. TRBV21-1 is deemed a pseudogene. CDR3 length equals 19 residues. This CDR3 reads CASSPPGGGGRLGKNIQYF. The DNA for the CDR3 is TGTGCCAGCAGCCCTCCGGGGGGCGGGGGAAGGTTGGGCAAAAACATTCAGTACTTC.

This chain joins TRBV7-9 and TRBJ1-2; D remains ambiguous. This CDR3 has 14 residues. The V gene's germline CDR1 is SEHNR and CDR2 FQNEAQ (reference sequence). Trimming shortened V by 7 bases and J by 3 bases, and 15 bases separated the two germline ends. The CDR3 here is CASTVADAHYGYTF. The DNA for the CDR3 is TGTGCCAGCACCGTGGCAGACGCCCACTATGGCTACACCTTC.

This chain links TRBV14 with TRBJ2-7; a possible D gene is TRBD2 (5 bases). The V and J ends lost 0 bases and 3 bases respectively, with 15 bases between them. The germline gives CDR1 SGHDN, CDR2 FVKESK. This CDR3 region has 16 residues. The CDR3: CASSQDFRGKIYEQYF. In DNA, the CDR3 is TGTGCCAGCAGCCAAGATTTCCGGGGAAAGATCTACGAGCAGTACTTC.

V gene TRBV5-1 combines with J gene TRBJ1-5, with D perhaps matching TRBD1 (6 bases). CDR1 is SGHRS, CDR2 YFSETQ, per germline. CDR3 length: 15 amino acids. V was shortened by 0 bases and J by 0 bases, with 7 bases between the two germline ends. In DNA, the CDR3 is TGCGCCAGCAGCTTGGGGGGGGCTAGCAATCAGCCCCAGCATTTT. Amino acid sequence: CASSLGGASNQPQHF.

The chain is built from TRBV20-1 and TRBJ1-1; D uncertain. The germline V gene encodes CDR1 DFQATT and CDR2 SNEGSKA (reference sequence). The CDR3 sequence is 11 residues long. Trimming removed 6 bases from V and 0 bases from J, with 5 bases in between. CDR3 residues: CSAAMNTEAFF. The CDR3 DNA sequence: TGCAGTGCAGCTATGAACACTGAAGCTTTCTTT.

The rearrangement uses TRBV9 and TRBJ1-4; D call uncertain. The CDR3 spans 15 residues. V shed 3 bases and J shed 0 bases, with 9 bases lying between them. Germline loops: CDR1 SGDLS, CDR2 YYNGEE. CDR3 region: CASSARIATNEKLFF. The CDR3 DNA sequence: TGTGCCAGCAGCGCACGAATTGCAACTAATGAAAAACTGTTTTTT.

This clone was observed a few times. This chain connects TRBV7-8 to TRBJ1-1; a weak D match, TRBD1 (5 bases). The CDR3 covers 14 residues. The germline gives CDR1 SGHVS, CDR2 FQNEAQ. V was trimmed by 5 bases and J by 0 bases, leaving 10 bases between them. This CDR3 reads CASSLTGLNTEAFF. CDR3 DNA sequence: TGTGCCAGCAGCCTCACAGGACTGAACACTGAAGCTTTCTTT.

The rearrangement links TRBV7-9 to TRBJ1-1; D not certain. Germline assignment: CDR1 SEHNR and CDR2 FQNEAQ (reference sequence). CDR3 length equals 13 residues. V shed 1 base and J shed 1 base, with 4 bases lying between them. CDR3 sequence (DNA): TGTGCCAGCAGCTTAGTCGGGAACACTGAAGCTTTCTTT. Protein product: CASSLVGNTEAFF.

The chain's CDR3 is CASSLAVSGGYNEQFF. For the CDR3, the DNA is TGTGCCAGCAGCTTAGCGGTGAGCGGGGGTTACAATGAGCAGTTCTTC. This chain uses TRBV5-5 with TRBJ2-1; 8 positions agree with TRBD2. The CDR3 totals 16 residues. With V trimmed by 2 bases and J by 4 bases, 8 bases remained unmatched. Germline V gene data show CDR1 as SGHKS and CDR2 as YYEKEE (reference sequence).

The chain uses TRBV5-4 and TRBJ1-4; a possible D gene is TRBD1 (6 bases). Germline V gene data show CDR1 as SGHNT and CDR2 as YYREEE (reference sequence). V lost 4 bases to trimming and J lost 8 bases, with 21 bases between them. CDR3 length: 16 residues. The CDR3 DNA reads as TGTGCCAGCAGCAACCCCACGGACAGACCGCAGGAAAAACTGTTTTTT. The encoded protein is CASSNPTDRPQEKLFF.

The CDR3 bases are TGTGCCAGCAATCGGGGGGGTCAGCCCCAGCATTTT. Amino acid sequence: CASNRGGQPQHF. The chain recombines TRBV28 with TRBJ1-5; TRBD1 is a possible D gene (5 bases). CDR1 is MDHEN, CDR2 SYDVKM, per germline. Between the trimmed V and J ends, which lost 7 bases and 6 bases, there was a span of 10 bases. CDR3 size: 12 residues.

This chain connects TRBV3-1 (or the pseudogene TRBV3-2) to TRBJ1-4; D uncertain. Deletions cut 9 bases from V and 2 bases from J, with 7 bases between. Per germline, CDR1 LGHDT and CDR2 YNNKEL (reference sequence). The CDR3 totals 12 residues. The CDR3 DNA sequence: TGTGCCAGTAGAAGGACTAATGAAAAACTGTTTTTT. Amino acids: CASRRTNEKLFF.

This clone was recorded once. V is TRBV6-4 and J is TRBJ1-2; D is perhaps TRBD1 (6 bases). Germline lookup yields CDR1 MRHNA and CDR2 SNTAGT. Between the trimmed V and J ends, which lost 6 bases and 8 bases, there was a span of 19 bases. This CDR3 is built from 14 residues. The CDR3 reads CASRKLQGQGGYTF. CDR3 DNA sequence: TGTGCCAGCAGAAAATTGCAGGGGCAAGGGGGCTACACCTTC.